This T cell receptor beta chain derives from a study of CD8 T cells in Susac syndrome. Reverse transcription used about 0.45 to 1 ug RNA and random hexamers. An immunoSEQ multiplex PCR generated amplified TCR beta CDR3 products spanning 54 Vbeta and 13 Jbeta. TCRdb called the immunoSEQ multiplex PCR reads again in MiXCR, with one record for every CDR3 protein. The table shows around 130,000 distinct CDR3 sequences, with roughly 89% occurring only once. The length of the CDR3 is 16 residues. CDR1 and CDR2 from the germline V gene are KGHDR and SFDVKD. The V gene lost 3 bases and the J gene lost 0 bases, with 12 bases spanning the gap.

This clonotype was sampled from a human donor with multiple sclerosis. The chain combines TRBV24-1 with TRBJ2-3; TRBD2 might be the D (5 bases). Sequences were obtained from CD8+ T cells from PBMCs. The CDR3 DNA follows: TGTGCCACCAGTGATCCAGCGGAGTTTAGCACAGATACGCAGTATTTT. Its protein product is CATSDPAEFSTDTQYF.